These 31 T cell receptor beta chains were sequenced from one sample in a study of identical twins. Each CDR3 protein gets one entry after TCRdb re-called the 5' RACE reads with MiXCR. The sample includes 450,000 to 650,000 distinct CDR3 sequences, roughly 15% of them seen just once. These same data were also listed under a study on yellow fever vaccine responses in identical twins.

Sample: CD4+ T cells sorted from blood. The receptors originated from a woman younger than 35 in good health.

The table lists this clonotype with a few counts. As DNA, the CDR3 is TGTGCCAGCAGAACCCCGGGCGGGGGGGGTTACAATGAGCAGTTCTTC. This gives the protein CASRTPGGGGYNEQFF. The genes are TRBV6-1 and TRBJ2-1; 9 nucleotides align to TRBD2. The CDR3 runs to 16 residues. The ends lost 6 bases at V and 4 bases at J; junction bases unmatched: 10. From germline, CDR1 is MNHNS and CDR2 SASEGT.

The V and J genes are TRBV9 and TRBJ2-5; the D gene is possibly TRBD1 (6 bases). CDR1 is SGDLS and CDR2 is YYNGEE in the germline V gene. The V and J ends lost 4 bases and 0 bases respectively, with 16 bases between them. The CDR3 contains 16 residues. Here the CDR3 reads CASSIALWTDQETQYF. The CDR3 bases are TGTGCCAGCAGCATAGCTCTTTGGACAGACCAAGAGACCCAGTACTTC.

The chain joins TRBV12-3 or TRBV12-4 to TRBJ1-1; no clear D gene. There are 13 residues in the CDR3. Trimming removed 5 bases at V and 1 base at J, with 8 bases between. DNA for the CDR3: TGTGCCAGCAGTACAGCTCGGAACACTGAAGCTTTCTTT. Protein product: CASSTARNTEAFF.

This clonotype was observed a handful of times. The J gene is TRBJ2-1, the V gene TRBV6-1; D is unclear. The germline V gene has CDR1 MNHNS and CDR2 SASEGT. V shed 2 bases and J shed 0 bases, with 8 bases lying between them. The CDR3 covers 15 residues. Here the CDR3 reads CASSEHGSSYNEQFF. The CDR3 nucleotides are TGTGCCAGCAGTGAACACGGAAGCTCCTACAATGAGCAGTTCTTC.

The gene calls are TRBV12-3 or TRBV12-4 and TRBJ1-2; 12 nucleotides agree with TRBD1. The CDR3 contains 17 residues. After removal of 5 bases from V and 4 bases from J, the junction contained 11 bases not matched to a gene. The CDR3 DNA reads TGTGCCAGCAGTCTACCACCGGGACAGGGGGCGGGCTATGGCTACACCTTC. It specifies CASSLPPGQGAGYGYTF.

V is TRBV3-1 and J is TRBJ2-2, with no clear D. The V gene lost 1 base and the J gene lost 7 bases, with 7 bases spanning the gap. There are 13 residues in the CDR3. The germline V gene has CDR1 LGHDT and CDR2 YNNKEL (reference sequence). The CDR3 sequence: CASSQATNGELFF. CDR3 DNA sequence: TGTGCCAGCAGCCAAGCGACAAACGGGGAGCTGTTTTTT.

This clonotype has just a few counts. This chain links TRBV7-9 with TRBJ1-3; perhaps TRBD1 as D (6 bases). CDR1 and CDR2 from the germline V gene are SEHNR and FQNEAQ (reference sequence). Trimming cost V 2 bases and J 3 bases, with 14 bases left between them. The CDR3 loop spans 16 amino acids. CDR3: CASSLIGGSGGNTIYF. DNA for the CDR3: TGTGCCAGCAGCTTAATAGGGGGATCCGGTGGAAACACCATATATTTT.

The rearrangement links TRBV28 to TRBJ1-5; no definite D call. Germline V gene lookup returns CDR1 MDHEN and CDR2 SYDVKM. CDR3 length equals 13 residues. Deletions cut 6 bases from V and 8 bases from J, with 14 bases between. CDR3 region: CASSYDLGKPQHF. The CDR3 region has the DNA TGTGCCAGCAGCTACGACTTGGGTAAGCCCCAGCATTTT.

This clonotype was detected a few times. The J gene is TRBJ2-7, the V gene TRBV18; D might be TRBD2 (5 bases). Germline V gene lookup returns CDR1 KGHSH and CDR2 LQKENI. The CDR3 runs to 13 residues. V gave up 2 bases and J gave up 3 bases, with 8 bases separating them. The DNA of the CDR3 is TGTGCCAGCTCACCAGAGGGCAGCTACGAGCAGTACGTC. It specifies CASSPEGSYEQYV.

The chain joins TRBV20-1 to TRBJ1-3, with D unclear. V was trimmed by 8 bases and J by 3 bases, leaving 14 bases between them. The CDR3 extends over 13 amino acids. Germline V gene data show CDR1 as DFQATT and CDR2 as SNEGSKA (reference sequence). CDR3 in DNA: TGCAGTACAACGGGTACAGTTGGAAACACCATATATTTT. Its translation: CSTTGTVGNTIYF.

In DNA form, the CDR3 reads TGTGCCACCAGCAGACCTAGCGGGGGGGCGGAGACCCAGTACTTC. Translated, it gives CATSRPSGGAETQYF. The chain couples TRBV15 to TRBJ2-5; 12 nucleotides match TRBD2. J lost 5 bases, V lost 2 bases, and 3 bases had no gene match. In germline, CDR1 is LNHNV, CDR2 YYDKDF (reference sequence). The CDR3 is 15 amino acids.

CDR3 protein: CASSLVYQETQYF. The CDR3 DNA is TGCGCCAGCAGCTTGGTATATCAAGAGACCCAGTACTTC. The V and J genes are TRBV5-1 and TRBJ2-5; D remains ambiguous. Germline V gene sequence: CDR1 SGHRS, CDR2 YFSETQ. The CDR3 extends over 13 amino acids. The V gene lost 0 bases and the J gene lost 2 bases, with 5 bases spanning the gap.

The chain has TRBV20-1 and TRBJ2-5; TRBD2 matches 7 bases. Germline V gene data show CDR1 as DFQATT and CDR2 as SNEGSKA (reference sequence). J lost 5 bases, V lost 5 bases, and 5 bases had no gene match. The CDR3 totals 12 residues. This CDR3 reads CSAVTSAETQYF. CDR3 nucleotide sequence: TGCAGTGCTGTAACTAGCGCGGAGACCCAGTACTTC.

Here the CDR3 DNA reads TGTGCCACCAGCAGACCCCAACTAGCGGGGATCGGGGAGACCCAGTACTTC. It encodes CATSRPQLAGIGETQYF. This sequence joins TRBV15 and TRBJ2-5, with 10 bases identical to TRBD2. The CDR3 sequence is 17 residues long. Germline V gene lookup returns CDR1 LNHNV and CDR2 YYDKDF (reference sequence). V lost 2 bases, J lost 5 bases, and 11 bases stayed unmatched.

The V and J genes are TRBV12-3 or TRBV12-4 and TRBJ2-2, with 8 bases matching TRBD2. CDR3 size: 16 residues. After removal of 4 bases from V and 6 bases from J, the junction contained 10 bases not matched to a gene. CDR3 DNA: TGTGCCAGCAGTTCCGGGACTAGAACGGAACCCGGGGAGCTGTTTTTT. Protein sequence: CASSSGTRTEPGELFF.

This clonotype has only a few counts. The chain recombines TRBV20-1 with TRBJ2-3; TRBD2 aligns across 12 bases. Germline V gene lookup returns CDR1 DFQATT and CDR2 SNEGSKA (reference sequence). V gave up 1 base and J gave up 4 bases; unmatched junction bases: 6. This CDR3 has 16 residues. CDR3 residues: CSARVETSGGADTQYF. In DNA, the CDR3 is TGCAGTGCTAGAGTTGAGACTAGCGGGGGAGCAGATACGCAGTATTTT.

The CDR3 sequence: CASGLVGGLRYEQYV. In nucleotides, the CDR3 is TGTGCTAGTGGTTTGGTAGGTGGACTTCGCTACGAGCAGTACGTC. This chain links TRBV12-5 with TRBJ2-7, with TRBD2 as a possible D gene (5 bases). V lost 0 bases, J lost 3 bases, and 12 bases lay in between. Per germline, CDR1 LGHNT and CDR2 FRNRAP. This CDR3 is built from 15 residues.

This clonotype has more than one count but fewer than ten. The chain carries TRBV12-3 or TRBV12-4 and TRBJ2-2, with D possibly TRBD2 on 6 matching bases. This CDR3 region has 15 residues. Trimming cost V 7 bases and J 2 bases, with 14 bases left between them. The CDR3 DNA is TGTGCCAGCAACCCCGGGGGAATAAACACCGGGGAGCTGTTTTTT. Its translation: CASNPGGINTGELFF.

This clonotype was observed a handful of times. The chain is built from TRBV13 and TRBJ2-3; D is unclear. The CDR3 length is 16 residues. Trimming took 1 base from V and 2 from J, leaving 13 bases between them. CDR1 is PRHDT and CDR2 is FYEKMQ in the germline V gene (reference sequence). The CDR3 loop is CASSLAETMVTDTQYF. The CDR3, as DNA: TGTGCCAGCAGCTTAGCAGAAACCATGGTCACAGATACGCAGTATTTT.

The chain recombines TRBV7-9 with TRBJ2-5; the match to TRBD1 covers 10 bases. CDR3 size: 17 residues. Looked up from germline, CDR1 is SEHNR and CDR2 is FQNEAQ (reference sequence). J was trimmed by 5 bases and V by 0 bases; bases with no gene match: 9. This CDR3 reads CASSLASWTGGRETQYF. For the CDR3, the DNA is TGTGCCAGCAGCTTAGCTTCCTGGACAGGGGGTAGGGAGACCCAGTACTTC.

This clonotype was observed a handful of times. The V gene is TRBV7-9, the J gene TRBJ1-1; D is undetermined. V was shortened by 1 base and J by 11 bases, with 17 bases between the two germline ends. The germline CDR1 and CDR2 sequences are SEHNR and FQNEAQ (reference sequence). CDR3 length equals 14 residues. This CDR3 reads CASSLEGYGMSAFF. CDR3 bases: TGTGCCAGCAGCTTAGAAGGGTACGGGATGAGTGCTTTCTTT.

This clonotype has just a few counts. The V and J genes are TRBV19 and TRBJ2-1; 8 positions agree with TRBD2. This CDR3 has 15 amino acids. V was pared by 8 bases and J by 7 bases, with 13 bases of the junction left unmatched. The V gene's germline CDR1 is LNHDA and CDR2 SQIVND (reference sequence). CDR3 bases: TGTGCCAGTTGGGGGCCCAGCGGGGGTATTAATGAGCAGTTCTTC. It yields the protein CASWGPSGGINEQFF.

This clonotype was seen more than once but under ten times. The chain links TRBV6-1 to TRBJ2-3; TRBD1 agrees at 7 bases. The CDR3 consists of 13 residues. The V gene end was trimmed by 6 bases and the J gene end by 9 bases; junction bases not matched to a gene: 9. CDR1 and CDR2 from the germline V gene are MNHNS and SASEGT. In DNA, the CDR3 is TGTGCCAGCAGAGAGGGACAGAGCAAGACGCAGTATTTT. This codes for CASREGQSKTQYF.

This clonotype showed up just a few times. This chain joins TRBV6-2 or TRBV6-3 and TRBJ2-1; TRBD2 agrees at 9 bases. V shed 7 bases and J 4 bases; nucleotides not matched to a gene: 11. The V gene's germline CDR1 is MNHEY and CDR2 SVGEGT. This CDR3 contains 16 residues. CDR3 protein: CASTPRGGGAYNEQFF. The CDR3 DNA sequence: TGTGCCAGCACACCTCGAGGCGGGGGGGCGTACAATGAGCAGTTCTTC.

The chain recombines TRBV9 with TRBJ2-3; TRBD2 agrees at 7 bases. The CDR3 covers 15 residues. Germline loops: CDR1 SGDLS, CDR2 YYNGEE. V lost 2 bases, J lost 2 bases, and 5 bases stayed unmatched. The DNA for the CDR3 is TGTGCCAGCAGCGTCCTAGCGGCCCCCACAGATACGCAGTATTTT. Its protein is CASSVLAAPTDTQYF.

This clonotype was seen more than once but under ten times. The chain joins TRBV5-1 to TRBJ2-1; weak D call: TRBD2 (6 bases). Trimming took 3 bases from V and 5 from J, leaving 9 bases between them. Germline-derived CDR1 and CDR2 are SGHRS and YFSETQ. This CDR3 is built from 13 residues. The CDR3: CASSSRLDNEQFF. As DNA, the CDR3 is TGCGCCAGCAGCTCCCGACTAGACAATGAGCAGTTCTTC. Complete variable domain (other parts from reference TRBV5-1 and TRBJ2-1): KAGVTQTPRYLIKTRGQQVTLSCSPISGHRSVSWYQQTPGQGLQFLFEYFSETQRNKGNFPGRFSGRQFSNSRSEMNVSTLELGDSALYLCASSSRLDNEQFFGPGTRLTVL.

The chain's CDR3 is CASHRVGQYNEQFF. In nucleotides, the CDR3 is TGTGCCAGCCACAGGGTCGGACAGTACAATGAGCAGTTCTTC. V usage is TRBV6-1 and J usage is TRBJ2-1, with a possible D match to TRBD1 (6 bases). Trimming removed 8 bases at V and 4 bases at J, with 15 bases between. The CDR3 is 14 residues long. CDR1 and CDR2 (germline): MNHNS, SASEGT.

This clonotype was seen repeatedly, ten times or more. The V gene is TRBV20-1, the J gene TRBJ1-1; D call uncertain. The CDR3 is made up of 10 amino acids. V lost 6 bases, J lost 9 bases, and 11 bases lay in between. Per germline, CDR1 DFQATT and CDR2 SNEGSKA (reference sequence). CDR3 protein: CSANEPKAFF. The CDR3 bases are TGCAGTGCCAATGAACCTAAAGCTTTCTTT.

This clonotype turned up a few times. The V and J genes are TRBV20-1 and TRBJ2-5; 10 bases align to TRBD2. The V and J ends lost 1 base and 4 bases, in that order; junction bases with no gene match: 0. CDR1 is DFQATT and CDR2 is SNEGSKA in the germline V gene (reference sequence). There are 13 residues in the CDR3. The CDR3 loop reads CSARGLAGETQYF. DNA for the CDR3: TGCAGTGCTAGAGGACTAGCGGGAGAGACCCAGTACTTC.

This clonotype has a count of ten or more. The CDR3 DNA is TGTGCCAGCAGCCCACAGGGGAACTATGGCTACACCTTC. It encodes CASSPQGNYGYTF. The chain uses TRBV12-3 or TRBV12-4 and TRBJ1-2; 7 bases match TRBD1. This CDR3 is built from 13 residues. The V and J ends lost 6 bases and 2 bases, in that order; junction bases with no gene match: 3.

In the case of this clonotype: The junction and the germline gene differ at one end; a read error may be behind it. This sequence joins TRBV2 and TRBJ2-1; 11 bases are shared with TRBD2. From germline, CDR1 is SNHLY and CDR2 FYNNEI. CDR3 length equals 19 residues. CDR3 sequence (DNA): TGTGCCATCAGTTATCGTTTGGGGCTTAGCGGGGGGGCCTCCAATGAGCAGTTCTTC. The encoded protein is CAISYRLGLSGGASNEQFF.